The source of this TCR beta chain is a study of monozygotic twins with inflammatory bowel disease (dated by TCRdb to between 2019 and 2020). In terms of the full investigation: The complete study included some 28 monozygotic twin pairs: 19 IBD-discordant Danish pairs and nine German pairs, of which four were IBD-concordant and five were IBD-discordant. The search for disease-associated traits relied mainly on comparing IBD patients with their genetically identical healthy co-twins within discordant pairs. Each individual had, on average, about 151 000 unique TCRalpha sequences and 181 000 unique TCRbeta sequences available for analysis. Beyond this particular receptor, the publication reports: Repertoire similarity did not differ between concordant and discordant twins, possibly due to limited statistical power. Because patients received different immunosuppressive treatments, the repertoires may have picked up extra background noise and variability between individuals. The analysis was unable to tell different T cell subtypes apart. IBD patients had lower TCRbeta repertoire diversity, measured by the inverse Simpson index, than their healthy co-twins. No single strong signal or clonotype linked to IBD turned up in the results, so the idea that one exists was not supported. Compared with healthy twins, IBD patients had fewer clonotypes in common with other individuals, a difference most pronounced in patients showing signs of disease activity.

Notes on this clonotype: The specificity of this receptor is unknown.

An approximately 2.5 ml peripheral blood sample was drawn into PAXgene tubes per donor and stored at -80°C. Total RNA was isolated from whole blood with the PAXgene blood miRNA kit on an automated QIAcube, without T cell sorting. Peripheral blood from monozygotic twin pairs concordant or discordant for inflammatory bowel disease was subjected to deep TCRalpha and TCRbeta repertoire profiling with unique molecular barcoding. Smoking habits were recorded for all twin pairs, with individuals classified as current, former or never smokers. The library was made by 5' RACE. Each TCR library was prepared from 3,500 to 4,500 ng of total RNA. cDNA was synthesized with SMARTScribe reverse transcriptase in eight separate reactions per sample. Unique molecular identifiers containing a 6-nucleotide sample barcode were introduced through template switching during cDNA synthesis. TCRalpha and TCRbeta cDNA was amplified by two nested PCRs of 16 and 9 cycles, with bead purification after each PCR. Before amplification, the cDNA was treated with uracil DNA-glycosylase and purified using the QIAquick PCR purification kit. The second PCR added Illumina TruSeq-compatible adapters along with sample-specific barcodes. TapeStation and Qubit were used to check library quality and concentration, and 4.5 to 5 ng of each library was pooled. Sequencing of the pooled libraries was done on an Illumina HiSeq2500 single-index Rapid Run using custom sequencing primers and 2 x 100 bp reads. For the original study's pipeline: PCR and sequencing errors were corrected by UMI-based consensus assembly using MiGEC version 1.2.6. MiXCR version 2.1.1 handled V(D)J alignment, clonotype assembly and CDR3 extraction. Gene usage, clonotype sharing and MAIT/NKT TCR abundance were normalised by analysing the top 1000, 10 000 and 20 000 clonotypes per sample. Diversity was computed as the inverse Simpson index with the vegan R package after downsampling to 27 000 UMIs. Paired Mann-Whitney U tests were applied to discordant twin pairs, with Benjamini-Hochberg correction for multiple testing. Following reprocessing of the reads by TCRdb, the data hold one row per CDR3 protein sequence and no DNA is available. The V and J calls and clone size come from TCRdb's table, not from the authors' own analysis. This sample's table has entries for around 450,000 distinct CDR3 sequences. The top ten clonotypes cover 2% to 3% of the sample.

Via the germline V gene, CDR1 is SGDLS and CDR2 YYNGEE. Inclusive of the bounding cysteine and phenylalanine, the CDR3 is 14 residues long. The DNA sequence is not available. The chain joins TRBV9 to TRBJ1-1; TCRdb's D gene call, TRBD1, goes unchecked for lack of DNA. The sample comprised blood. This sequence was found in a human donor with ulcerative colitis or Crohn's disease, or a healthy co-twin of an affected twin (not recorded which). The CDR3 here reads CASSVAQGDTEAFF.